A single sample is the source of the 21 T cell receptor beta chains below, sequenced in a study of blood T cell repertoires in COVID-19 (dated by TCRdb to 2018 to 2021). The method was the immunoSEQ multiplex PCR assay. The clones in this table, taken by TCRdb from immuneACCESS, are in-frame only. Not every clone is retained; where verified, under half of the shortfall comes from an unresolved V gene, and the cause of the rest is unknown. The sample table contains around 150,000 clones; only one count was recorded for roughly 93% of them. The top ten hold 2% to 3% of the sample. Sequenced: peripheral blood. These receptors all come from a young man with acute or convalescent COVID-19.

This rearrangement joins TRBV7-8 to TRBJ2-1; maybe TRBD1 (5 bases). CDR3 length equals 17 residues. Germline CDR1 is SGHVS and CDR2 is FQNEAQ. The germline V and J ends were trimmed by 5 bases and 0 bases, with 17 bases remaining between them. CDR3 DNA sequence: TGTGCCAGCAGCCCCCCCGTGGGGCCAGACTCCTACAATGAGCAGTTCTTC. Translated: CASSPPVGPDSYNEQFF.

This sequence joins TRBV7-9 and TRBJ2-1, with 12 bases aligning to TRBD2. Trimming took 5 bases from V and 0 from J; bases not matched to a gene: 8. The germline V gene has CDR1 SEHNR and CDR2 FQNEAQ (reference sequence). The CDR3 is 18 residues long. Here the CDR3 DNA reads TGTGCCAGCAGCCTACCTGCTAGCGGGAGGGACTCCTACAATGAGCAGTTCTTC. Encoded protein: CASSLPASGRDSYNEQFF.

V usage is TRBV5-1 and J usage is TRBJ2-7; 8 nucleotides agree with TRBD1. J was trimmed by 3 bases and V by 2 bases; bases with no gene match: 16. The CDR3 totals 18 residues. Germline values: CDR1 SGHRS, CDR2 YFSETQ. Written as DNA, the CDR3 is TGCGCCAGCAGCTTAACCCGTGACAGGGGCAAATCCCACTACGAGCAGTACTTC. This encodes CASSLTRDRGKSHYEQYF.

J is TRBJ1-6 and V is TRBV19, with TRBD1 identical over 10 bases. V was clipped by 9 bases and J by 5 bases; unmatched bases: 13. This CDR3 region has 17 residues. Germline CDR1 reads LNHDA; CDR2 reads SQIVND (reference sequence). In DNA form, the CDR3 reads TGTGCCAGCAGGGACAGGGGTACCCAAAACGATAATTCACCCCTCCACTTT. Protein: CASRDRGTQNDNSPLHF.

This chain uses TRBV6-5 with TRBJ2-7; 7 positions match TRBD1. The CDR3 consists of 14 residues. Germline values: CDR1 MNHEY, CDR2 SVGAGI. V gave up 8 bases and J gave up 8 bases; unmatched junction bases: 15. CDR3 DNA: TGTGCCAGCTCTTGGACAGGCAGCCCTACGAAGCAGTACTTC. Protein: CASSWTGSPTKQYF.

CDR3 region: CASSPDRHNEQFF. CDR3 DNA: TGTGCCAGCAGCCCCGACAGACACAATGAGCAGTTCTTC. The genes are TRBV4-2 and TRBJ2-1; weak D call: TRBD1 (5 bases). Between the trimmed V and J ends, which lost 4 bases and 5 bases, there was a span of 9 bases. This CDR3 has 13 residues. The germline CDR1 and CDR2 sequences are LGHNA and YNFKEQ.

V is TRBV7-9 and J is TRBJ2-5; no definite D call. The CDR3 has 14 residues. CDR1 and CDR2 (germline): SEHNR, FQNEAQ (reference sequence). Trimming left V 1 base short and J 4 bases short, with 10 bases between. This chain's CDR3 is CASSLGVLSETQYF. The CDR3 DNA follows: TGTGCCAGCAGCTTAGGAGTACTTTCAGAGACCCAGTACTTC.

The chain recombines TRBV4-1 with TRBJ2-7; D ambiguous. The CDR3 runs 13 residues. Germline values: CDR1 MGHRA, CDR2 YSYEKL. Trimming cost V 1 base and J 6 bases, with 10 bases left between them. CDR3 loop: CASSQGSRSEQYF. CDR3 DNA: TGCGCCAGCAGCCAAGGATCCAGGTCCGAGCAGTACTTC.

The CDR3 region has the DNA TGTGCCAGTAAAGGGGAAGCAGCATCGGCCAAAAACATTCAGTACTTC. Protein sequence: CASKGEAASAKNIQYF. The chain links TRBV19 to TRBJ2-4, with D maybe TRBD1 (5 bases). This CDR3 is 16 amino acids long. CDR1 LNHDA and CDR2 SQIVND come from the germline V gene (reference sequence). The germline V and J ends were trimmed by 7 bases and 1 base, with 17 bases remaining between them.

In its sample, this clone was seen a few times. The chain employs TRBV4-1 and TRBJ2-2, with 11 bases that match TRBD2. The CDR3 is made up of 19 amino acids. The V segment lost 0 bases and the J segment 0 bases; nucleotides outside the gene matches: 6. Per the germline V gene, CDR1 is MGHRA and CDR2 is YSYEKL. CDR3 DNA: TGCGCCAGCAGCCAAGATCTCCTAGCGGGAGGACCGAACACCGGGGAGCTGTTTTTT. Amino acids: CASSQDLLAGGPNTGELFF.

V gene TRBV18 combines with J gene TRBJ1-2; 9 bases fit TRBD1. CDR1 is KGHSH and CDR2 is LQKENI in the germline V gene. With V trimmed by 2 bases and J by 8 bases, 6 bases remained unmatched. The CDR3 extends over 14 amino acids. The chain's CDR3 is CASSPEGQGTGYTF. As DNA, the CDR3 is TGTGCCAGCTCACCAGAGGGACAGGGAACGGGCTACACCTTC. The complete variable domain, with remaining parts taken from reference TRBV18 and TRBJ1-2, reads NAGVMQNPRHLVRRRGQEARLRCSPMKGHSHVYWYRQLPEEGLKFMVYLQKENIIDESGMPKERFSAEFPKEGPSILRIQQVVRGDSAAYFCASSPEGQGTGYTFGSGTRLTVV.

The rearrangement links TRBV18 to TRBJ1-1, with no clear D. Germline V lookup: CDR1 KGHSH, CDR2 LQKENI. The CDR3 spans 12 residues. The V and J ends lost 6 bases and 8 bases respectively, with 13 bases between them. The CDR3 sequence is CASSPSTDEAFF. In nucleotides, the CDR3 is TGTGCCAGCTCCCCTTCCACAGACGAAGCTTTCTTT.

CDR3 sequence reads: CASSFLGQGMNTEAFF. The CDR3 coding sequence is TGTGCCAGCAGCTTTTTGGGACAGGGGATGAACACTGAAGCTTTCTTT. This chain links TRBV7-2 with TRBJ1-1, with 10 bases that match TRBD1. Germline loops: CDR1 SGHTA, CDR2 FQGNSA. This CDR3 is built from 16 residues. With V trimmed by 3 bases and J by 0 bases, 4 bases remained unmatched.

The chain has TRBV3-1 (or the pseudogene TRBV3-2) and TRBJ1-3, with unresolved D. CDR3 size: 17 residues. CDR1 is LGHDT and CDR2 is YNNKEL in the germline V gene (reference sequence). The V end was cut by 0 bases, the J end by 0 bases, with 12 bases between. CDR3 nucleotides: TGTGCCAGCAGCCAAGAAATTGGGCCAGTCTCTGGAAACACCATATATTTT. The encoded protein is CASSQEIGPVSGNTIYF.

This rearrangement joins TRBV5-1 to TRBJ2-3; 10 bases map to TRBD2. V lost 4 bases, J lost 0 bases, and 11 bases stayed unmatched. The CDR3 runs to 18 residues. The germline CDR1 and CDR2 sequences are SGHRS and YFSETQ. The DNA of the CDR3 is TGCGCCAGCAGCCTCAGCGGGAGGGCCATCCGCAGCACAGATACGCAGTATTTT. Encoded protein: CASSLSGRAIRSTDTQYF.

V usage is TRBV13 and J usage is TRBJ1-1; a weak D match, TRBD1 (5 bases). The CDR3 length is 17 residues. Germline V gene sequence: CDR1 PRHDT, CDR2 FYEKMQ (reference sequence). The V and J ends lost 8 bases and 4 bases respectively, with 26 bases between them. The CDR3 here is CASGLRGSFGLGTEAFF. The DNA for the CDR3 is TGTGCCAGCGGTCTCCGGGGGTCCTTCGGGTTGGGCACTGAAGCTTTCTTT.

The CDR3 DNA sequence: TGTGCCAGCAGCCAAGTTCCTACCGGGGCAACTAATGAAAAACTGTTTTTT. Its protein product is CASSQVPTGATNEKLFF. The chain employs TRBV4-2 and TRBJ1-4; D ambiguous. The CDR3 covers 17 residues. Per germline, CDR1 LGHNA and CDR2 YNFKEQ. Trimming left V 1 base short and J 0 bases short, with 12 bases between.

This clone was counted once. V gene TRBV9 combines with J gene TRBJ2-5; D remains unclear. CDR1 is SGDLS and CDR2 is YYNGEE in the germline V gene. CDR3 length: 13 residues. With 0 bases removed from V and 2 bases from J, the gap between germline ends came to 5 bases. Here the CDR3 DNA reads TGTGCCAGCAGCGTAGAACAGCAAGAGACCCAGTACTTC. Translation: CASSVEQQETQYF.

V and J are TRBV27 and TRBJ2-4, with D perhaps TRBD1 (5 bases). V lost 4 bases and J lost 5, with 15 bases in between. CDR3 length equals 15 residues. Germline values: CDR1 MNHEY, CDR2 SMNVEV (reference sequence). The CDR3 DNA follows: TGTGCCAGCAGTTCTCAGGGATGGGGTCAAAACATTCAGTACTTC. It specifies CASSSQGWGQNIQYF.

The chain employs TRBV7-8 and TRBJ1-6; TRBD1 is a possible D gene (5 bases). The CDR3 extends over 17 amino acids. V was pared by 1 base and J by 3 bases, with 13 bases between. Germline V lookup: CDR1 SGHVS, CDR2 FQNEAQ. This CDR3 reads CASSLEEKGFYNSPLHF. The CDR3 region has the DNA TGTGCCAGCAGCTTAGAGGAGAAGGGGTTCTATAATTCACCCCTCCACTTT.

The chain links TRBV21-1 to TRBJ1-5; the tabulated D call, TRBD1, remains unverified against the DNA. TRBV21-1 is marked as a pseudogene. The length of the CDR3 is 18 residues. CDR3 loop: CASSKAGEPGNSNQPQHF. The CDR3 DNA reads TGTGCCAGCAGCAAAGCGGGCGAGCCCGGCAATAGCAATCAGCCCCAGCATTTT.